The T cell receptor (beta chain) described here comes from a study of radiotherapy plus CTLA-4 blockade in lung cancer. CDR1 and CDR2 (germline): SGHTS, YDEGEE. The CDR3 runs to 16 residues. Trimming shortened V by 4 bases and J by 2 bases, and 19 bases separated the two germline ends. Profiling relied on immunoSEQ multiplex PCR, and the TCRdb table lists in-frame clones only, not all of them. The sample has approximately 41,000 clones, roughly 70% seen once. This chain uses TRBV5-8 with TRBJ2-7; tentatively, D is TRBD2 (7 bases). This TCR was recovered from a human donor with non-small cell lung cancer who had stable disease on radiotherapy plus ipilimumab. Sample: peripheral blood, taken from a patient treated with radiotherapy plus ipilimumab. CDR3 nucleotides: TGTGCCAGCAGCCCCGGGGGGCAGGCGAGAACCTACGAGCAGTACTTC. Amino acid sequence: CASSPGGQARTYEQYF.